This T cell receptor beta chain was identified in a study of cytomegalovirus exposure and HLA in healthy donors. This clone was seen a single time. The CDR3 extends over 13 amino acids. V gave up 6 bases and J gave up 5 bases; unmatched junction bases: 5. Germline values: CDR1 MDHEN, CDR2 SYDVKM. The primer mix had 60 Vbeta and 13 Jbeta primers. Libraries were prepared by immunoSEQ multiplex PCR; TCRdb keeps only in-frame clonotypes and omits some of them. This sample has over 150,000 clones, with 75% to 85% found just once. The sequenced sample consisted of PBMCs. V gene TRBV28 combines with J gene TRBJ2-7; 9 positions match TRBD1. The receptor was derived from a man aged 45 to 65 in good health and CMV-seropositive. The CDR3 sequence: CASRGTGWHEQYF. Written as DNA, the CDR3 is TGTGCCAGCAGAGGGACAGGGTGGCACGAGCAGTACTTC.